This paragraph reports one T cell receptor (beta chain). This sample was included in a study of blood T cells in healthy people across ages. Study at large: When template switching was applied, about one barcoded beta molecule was captured per two T cells.

Sample-barcoded 5' priming and a J-beta primer mix drove a second PCR of roughly 7 to 11 cycles. Tags on each cDNA molecule came from a template-switch adaptor with 12 random nucleotides. TCRdb recomputed calls from the 5' RACE reads with MiXCR, one row per CDR3 protein. Among 1.5 million to 1.9 million distinct CDR3 sequences listed, about 42% were seen once. This CDR3 has 15 amino acids. The V end was cut by 4 bases, the J end by 0 bases, with 10 bases between. From germline, CDR1 is SGHTA and CDR2 FQGNSA. Extractions gave at least 5.5 micrograms of total RNA per sample. This TCR was recovered from a woman in her late teens or twenties in good health. Sequencing was performed on blood. The V and J genes are TRBV7-2 and TRBJ1-3; no clear D gene. CDR3 sequence (DNA): TGTGCCAGCAGCTCGAACGGCAACTCTGGAAACACCATATATTTT. Translating it yields CASSSNGNSGNTIYF.